This TCR beta chain was documented in a study of shared clonotypes between healthy human individuals. TCRdb's table, derived via immunoSEQ multiplex PCR, lists solely in-frame clones and lacks some. The data hold roughly 1.4 million clones, with about 98.5% observed a single time. Regarding this clone: The sample contains more than one DNA sequence encoding this CDR3.

The CDR3 is 13 amino acids. V lost 1 base and J lost 3, with 7 bases in between. Germline V gives CDR1 LNHDA, CDR2 SQIVND (reference sequence). Sample: naive CD4+ T cells sorted from blood. Subset specified: CD45RA+ positively selected. The genes are TRBV19 and TRBJ2-7; D possibly corresponds to TRBD2 (5 bases). This clonotype was obtained from a man aged 30 to 45 in good health. The CDR3 nucleotides are TGTGCCAGTAGTATAGTTGGAGGCTACGAGCAGTACTTC. This codes for CASSIVGGYEQYF.